The entry below gives a single TCR beta chain sequence along with its context. This specimen belongs to a study of blood T cell repertoires in COVID-19. Study context: Collection of acute and convalescent COVID-19 samples took place in the United States, Italy and Spain. PBMCs, B-cell-depleted T cells, or T cells were the source of the cDNA or gDNA that made up the material.

Study processing details: Estimated nucleated cell counts came from reference gene primer amplification. Here immunoSEQ multiplex PCR was the method, and the copy in TCRdb shows in-frame clones only, minus some. D and trimming come from the DNA, and the V and J calls and clone size come from that table. The table shows 65,000 to 70,000 clones, with around 82% occurring only once. J was trimmed by 4 bases and V by 5 bases; bases with no gene match: 4. CDR3 length: 13 residues. Germline assignment: CDR1 SGHTA and CDR2 FQGTGA. The clonotype was recovered from a man of 80 years or more with active COVID-19. This rearrangement joins TRBV7-3 to TRBJ1-1; 7 bases match TRBD1. Material for sequencing was peripheral blood. The CDR3 sequence is CASSKTGFTEAFF. The DNA of the CDR3 is TGTGCCAGCAGCAAGACAGGGTTCACTGAAGCTTTCTTT.